This TCR beta chain derives from a study of cytomegalovirus exposure and HLA in healthy donors. In the PCR, 60 Vbeta and 13 Jbeta primers were used. Only in-frame clones appear in the TCRdb table, and some are missing; sequencing was by immunoSEQ multiplex PCR. The data show some 200,000 clones, approximately 80% seen once. The germline V and J ends were trimmed by 3 bases and 11 bases, with 13 bases remaining between them. CDR3 length: 12 residues. The V gene's germline CDR1 is LNHDA and CDR2 SQIVND (reference sequence). The rearrangement uses TRBV19 and TRBJ1-1; D gene unclear. The source is a woman between 25 and 40 years old in good health and CMV-seronegative. The source material was PBMCs. The chain's CDR3 is CASSMAAGRAFF. CDR3 in DNA: TGTGCCAGTAGTATGGCTGCGGGGAGGGCTTTCTTT.